This entry describes one T cell receptor beta chain. The clone's antigen remains unknown. The input lacks base qualities; no much larger clone sits a single base away. V and J are trimmed by 0 bases and 3 bases, and the gene matches miss 2 bases of the junction. The CDR3 spans 15 residues, from the cysteine through the phenylalanine. Here the CDR3 DNA is all that survives: 45 bases in frame from base 1. Taken from the germline V gene, the CDR1 and CDR2 loops are SGHDT and YYEEEE. The source of the sample is a study of T cell changes during pregnancy in multiple sclerosis (dated by TCRdb to the late 2010s). With respect to the entire study: The study looked at changes in the T cell repertoire across pregnancy in women with multiple sclerosis.

Library preparation employed the immunoSEQ multiplex PCR assay. The table comes from immuneACCESS by way of TCRdb, which keeps in-frame sequences with V and J called. Part of the clones is missing from these tables; in studies checked, under half for an unresolved V gene and the rest for unknown reasons. The sample table contains about 73,000 clones; only one count was recorded for approximately 92% of them. The ten largest clones add up to 2.5% to 3.5% of the sample. This material consisted of peripheral blood, taken in the third trimester of pregnancy. This TCR came from a female donor in good health, enrolled as a control in a pregnancy study. The rearranged segments are TRBV5-6 and TRBJ2-3; 9 junctional bases match TRBD2. CDR3 reads: CASSLVLAGTDTQYF. The sequenced DNA is TGTGCCAGCAGCTTGGTGCTAGCGGGAACAGATACGCAGTATTTT.